A selection of T cell receptor beta chains follows, all from one sample in a study of neurological immune-mediated disorders. Via MiXCR, TCRdb re-called the 5' RACE reads, giving one row per CDR3 protein. This sample has some 49,000 distinct CDR3 sequences, with 8% to 10% found just once. Sequenced material: PBMCs. These TCRs come from a woman between 40 and 55 years old in good health. The CDR3 runs from the conserved cysteine through the conserved F or W. D genes are given only for firm matches. The size field is filled for only some rows; it gives once, few, many or a size class.

>many|-|TRBV29-1|TRBJ2-1
TGCAGCGTCAAACCCGGGACGACCAATGAGCAGTTCTTC
CSVKPGTTNEQFF
>many|-|TRBV6-5|TRBJ1-2
TGTGCCAGTGGGGGCCGGGGTGGCGTCCGAGGCTACACCTTC
CASGGRGGVRGYTF
>many|-|TRBV20-1|TRBJ2-7
TGCAGTGCAAGAAGGGGCCAGGACTACGAGCAGTACTTC
CSARRGQDYEQYF
>many|-|TRBV5-1|TRBJ2-7
TGCGCCAGCAGCGTGGAAGTATCCACCTACGAGCAGTACTTC
CASSVEVSTYEQYF
>many|-|TRBV2|TRBJ1-1
TGTGCCAGCAGTATAAATCCTGAAGCTTTCTTT
CASSINPEAFF
>many|-|TRBV5-1|TRBJ1-4
TGCGCCAGCAGCTCAATGGGGGATGAAAAACTGTTTTTT
CASSSMGDEKLFF
>many|TRBD2|TRBV10-3|TRBJ2-3
TGTGCCATCAGTGAGCTGCGGGAGGGATACCGGGGGGATACGCAGTATTTT
CAISELREGYRGDTQYF
>many|TRBD1|TRBV7-9|TRBJ2-4
TGTGCCAGCAGCAGGTGGACAGGCCCTACCAAAAACATTCAGTACTTC
CASSRWTGPTKNIQYF
>many|-|TRBV6-2/TRBV6-3|TRBJ1-5
TGTGCCAGCAGTTACCCCCGGCCTGGCGGTGACCAGCCCCAGCATTTT
CASSYPRPGGDQPQHF
>many|-|TRBV4-3|TRBJ1-4
TGCGCCAGCAGCCAAGATGATCGGGGTGAAAAACTGTTTTTT
CASSQDDRGEKLFF
>many|TRBD2|TRBV20-1|TRBJ2-3
TGCAGTGCTACATCTCCCGGGGGGGCAATCACAGATACGCAGTATTTT
CSATSPGGAITDTQYF
>many|-|TRBV10-3|TRBJ2-7
TGTGCCATCGGGGGGGACACCTCCTACGAGCAGTACTTC
CAIGGDTSYEQYF
>many|-|TRBV9|TRBJ2-2
TGTGCCAGCAGCCCTCCGAGGGGGAGAACCGGGGAGCTGTTTTTT
CASSPPRGRTGELFF
>many|-|TRBV11-2|TRBJ2-5
TGTGCCAGCAGCGATCAAGAGACCCAGTACTTC
CASSDQETQYF
>many|-|TRBV7-2|TRBJ2-5
TGTGCCAGCAGCTTTGGGGGAGGGGGTGAGGGGACCCAGTACTTC
CASSFGGGGEGTQYF
>many|-|TRBV7-2|TRBJ2-1
TGTGCCAGCATTAGGGGCTCCTACAATGAGCAGTTCTTC
CASIRGSYNEQFF
>many|-|TRBV7-2|TRBJ1-3
TGTGCCAGCAGCTTAGCGTTAAGCTCTGGAAACACCATATATTTT
CASSLALSSGNTIYF
>-|TRBD2|TRBV7-2|TRBJ2-5
TGTGCCAGCAGCTTAGTTATCGGGGGGGCTGAGACCCAGTACTTC
CASSLVIGGAETQYF
>many|TRBD2|TRBV25-1|TRBJ2-3
TGTGCCAGCAGTGATGGGCGGGAGGTGACAGATACGCAGTATTTT
CASSDGREVTDTQYF
>many|-|TRBV7-2|TRBJ2-7
TGTGCCAGCACCTTGGGACTCCCGATGGGAGGCGAGCAGTACTTC
CASTLGLPMGGEQYF
>many|-|TRBV5-1|TRBJ2-1
TGCGCCAGCAGCTTGGAGCTAGCCCAAGGAAAGGAGCAGTTCTTC
CASSLELAQGKEQFF
>many|TRBD1|TRBV12-3/TRBV12-4|TRBJ1-2
TGTGCCAGCAGCACCCCCGGGACAGGGGCCTATGGCTACACCTTC
CASSTPGTGAYGYTF
>many|-|TRBV7-2|TRBJ1-1
TGTGCCAGCAGCTTCGAAGGGACAACGATCGCTGAAGCTTTCTTT
CASSFEGTTIAEAFF
>many|-|TRBV6-6|TRBJ1-1
TGTGCCAGCAGTCGGACTGCGAACACTGAAGCTTTCTTT
CASSRTANTEAFF
>many|-|TRBV29-1|TRBJ1-1
TGCAGCGTTGAAGATGGCAGGGGAACTGAAGCTTTCTTT
CSVEDGRGTEAFF
>many|TRBD2|TRBV20-1|TRBJ2-7
TGCAGTGCTAATAGCGGGAGGGGCACCTACGAGCAGTACTTC
CSANSGRGTYEQYF
>many|-|TRBV5-1|TRBJ1-2
TGCGCCAGCAGCCCCGGGGGGGGCGCGGGCTATGGCTACACCTTC
CASSPGGGAGYGYTF
>many|-|TRBV25-1|TRBJ2-6
TGTGCCAGCAGTACAGGGTCTGGGGCCAACGTCCTGACTTTC
CASSTGSGANVLTF
>many|-|TRBV5-1|TRBJ1-1
TGCGCCAGCAGCTTGGTACGGGGCAACACTGAAGCTTTCTTT
CASSLVRGNTEAFF
>-|-|TRBV18|TRBJ2-6
TGTGCCAGCTCACCCCGGACTTCTGGGGCCAACGTCCTGACTTTC
CASSPRTSGANVLTF
>many|-|TRBV11-3|TRBJ1-6
TGTGCCAGCAGCCAGGGACGGAATTCACCCCTCCACTTT
CASSQGRNSPLHF
>many|-|TRBV7-2|TRBJ1-3
TGTGCCAGCAGAAGCAACGCAGGGTCTGGAGCCGGAAACACCATATATTTT
CASRSNAGSGAGNTIYF
>medium-sized|-|TRBV6-5|TRBJ1-2
TGTGCCAGCAGTTCCCCCACAGGGCTCTATGGCTACACCTTC
CASSSPTGLYGYTF
>many|TRBD2|TRBV7-2|TRBJ2-3
TGTGCCAGCAGCTCCCAGCCACTAGCGGGAGTCACAGATACGCAGTATTTT
CASSSQPLAGVTDTQYF
>many|-|TRBV29-1|TRBJ2-1
TGCAGCCTGGAGGGGACAGCTTACAATGAGCAGTTCTTC
CSLEGTAYNEQFF
>many|TRBD1|TRBV6-6|TRBJ2-1
TGTGCCAGCAGTTACTCGGGGACAGATTACAATGAGCAGTTCTTC
CASSYSGTDYNEQFF
>few|-|TRBV6-1|TRBJ2-6
TGTGCCAGCAGTGCCTACAGAATTAGCGACGTCCTGACTTTC
CASSAYRISDVLTF
>many|TRBD2|TRBV12-3/TRBV12-4|TRBJ2-3
TGTGCCAGCAGTGCTGAAGCGGGGGGGGGCACAGATACGCAGTATTTT
CASSAEAGGGTDTQYF
>many|-|TRBV6-2/TRBV6-3|TRBJ2-7
TGTGCCAGCAGTCCCCCCAGGTTCTACGAGCAGTACTTC
CASSPPRFYEQYF
>-|-|TRBV19|TRBJ2-7
TGTGCCAGTAGTATGCAGGGGACACGTCCCTACGAGCAGTACTTC
CASSMQGTRPYEQYF
>many|-|TRBV7-8|TRBJ1-1
TGTGCCAGCAGCTTAGTCCCCGGGGACACTGAAGCTTTCTTT
CASSLVPGDTEAFF
>-|TRBD1|TRBV20-1|TRBJ2-5
TGCAGTGCCCCGGGACAGGAGCTCCAAGAGACCCAGTACTTC
CSAPGQELQETQYF
>-|TRBD2|TRBV7-3|TRBJ2-3
TGTGTCAGCAGACCGGGACTAGCGGCCCTCGATACGCAGTATTTT
CVSRPGLAALDTQYF
>many|TRBD1|TRBV20-1|TRBJ1-1
TGCAGTGCTGGCCGACAGGGGGCGAACACTGAAGCTTTCTTT
CSAGRQGANTEAFF
>many|-|TRBV6-2/TRBV6-3|TRBJ1-2
TGTGCCAGCAGTTACTCGAACTATGGCTACACCTTC
CASSYSNYGYTF
>few|-|TRBV27|TRBJ2-5
TGTGCCAGCAGTTTCAGGGGGGAGGCAGAGACACAAGAGACCCAGTACTTC
CASSFRGEAETQETQYF
>many|TRBD1|TRBV20-1|TRBJ1-1
TGCAGTGTGGAGGGCGGCAGGGGGTACACTGAAGCTTTCTTT
CSVEGGRGYTEAFF
>many|-|TRBV29-1|TRBJ1-2
TGCAGCGTTGAAGATCAGGGCAGGGGTGATGGCTACACCTTC
CSVEDQGRGDGYTF
>many|-|TRBV3-1|TRBJ2-3
TGTGCCAGCAGCCGCGAAAGACAGGTCTTCAGCACAGATACGCAGTATTTT
CASSRERQVFSTDTQYF
>many|-|TRBV6-5|TRBJ1-2
TGTGCCAGCAGTTATCTGGCAGGGAACTATGGCTACACCTTC
CASSYLAGNYGYTF